A single sample is the source of the 32 T cell receptor beta chains below, sequenced in a study of blood T cell repertoires in COVID-19. Using immunoSEQ multiplex PCR, the repertoire was profiled, and TCRdb retains in-frame clones only, with some absent. The sample contains 110,000 to 150,000 clones, 88% of which appear only once. The specimen was peripheral blood. The receptors were gathered from a woman aged 50 to 60 with acute or convalescent COVID-19.

V gene TRBV11-2 combines with J gene TRBJ1-6; D uncertain. This CDR3 contains 16 residues. The V gene's germline CDR1 is SGHAT and CDR2 FQNNGV. The V end was cut by 0 bases, the J end by 12 bases, with 18 bases between. In DNA form, the CDR3 reads TGTGCCAGCAGCTTAGATCTAGGAGGGTTACTAGGACCCCTCCACTTT. Protein sequence: CASSLDLGGLLGPLHF.

The chain employs TRBV12-3 or TRBV12-4 and TRBJ1-5; D is unresolved. The CDR3 has 13 amino acids. The V and J ends lost 4 bases and 4 bases respectively, with 8 bases between them. Here the CDR3 DNA reads TGTGCCAGCAGTTCGATCGGTAATCAGCCCCAGCATTTT. The encoded protein is CASSSIGNQPQHF.

V is TRBV3-1 (or the pseudogene TRBV3-2) and J is TRBJ2-2, with 11 bases lining up with TRBD1. Losses at the gene ends were 0 bases for V and 6 bases for J; bases not matched to a gene: 6. The CDR3 sequence is 17 residues long. Germline-derived CDR1 and CDR2 are LGHDT and YNNKEL (reference sequence). CDR3 residues: CASSQDFGQGAPGELFF. Here the CDR3 DNA reads TGTGCCAGCAGCCAAGACTTCGGACAGGGGGCGCCCGGGGAGCTGTTTTTT.

This clone occurred once. The chain recombines TRBV27 with TRBJ2-7; 11 positions agree with TRBD1. V gave up 5 bases and J gave up 5 bases; unmatched junction bases: 23. The CDR3 covers 20 residues. CDR1 is MNHEY and CDR2 is SMNVEV in the germline V gene (reference sequence). DNA of the CDR3: TGTGCCAGCAGTCCGTACCTATGGACAGGGGGCGCCGGATTGGCGGACGAGCAGTACTTC. Protein sequence: CASSPYLWTGGAGLADEQYF.

The chain uses TRBV5-6 and TRBJ2-3, with D uncertain. The germline CDR1 and CDR2 sequences are SGHDT and YYEEEE. There are 16 residues in the CDR3. Trimming shortened V by 3 bases and J by 0 bases, and 14 bases separated the two germline ends. The CDR3 DNA reads as TGTGCCAGCAGCTCTCTTAGTAGCACTAGCACAGATACGCAGTATTTT. Protein sequence: CASSSLSSTSTDTQYF.

The chain is built from TRBV6-4 and TRBJ1-1, with D possibly TRBD1 on 5 matching bases. Trimming left V 3 bases short and J 0 bases short, with 17 bases between. This CDR3 has 17 amino acids. CDR1 MRHNA and CDR2 SNTAGT come from the germline V gene. The CDR3 bases are TGTGCCAGCAGTGAAGACAGCCAAGTGGGTATGAACACTGAAGCTTTCTTT. The encoded protein is CASSEDSQVGMNTEAFF.

V and J are TRBV2 and TRBJ2-1; 11 bases are a match to TRBD2. Germline lookup yields CDR1 SNHLY and CDR2 FYNNEI. The CDR3 is 14 residues long. The V and J ends lost 6 bases and 3 bases, in that order; junction bases with no gene match: 1. Written as DNA, the CDR3 is TGTGCCAGCAGGACTAGCGGGATCTACAATGAGCAGTTCTTC. Protein product: CASRTSGIYNEQFF.

The V call is TRBV5-1, the J call TRBJ1-1; TRBD1 is a possible D gene (6 bases). The CDR3 spans 14 residues. CDR1 and CDR2 (germline): SGHRS, YFSETQ. Trimming removed 0 bases at V and 10 bases at J, with 16 bases between. This chain's CDR3 is CASSLAGGDTTAFF. The CDR3 region has the DNA TGCGCCAGCAGCTTGGCCGGGGGGGACACCACAGCTTTCTTT.

V and J are TRBV3-1 (or the pseudogene TRBV3-2) and TRBJ1-3; TRBD1 might be the D (6 bases). CDR3 length equals 16 residues. V was clipped by 3 bases and J by 4 bases, with 16 bases between them. Germline CDR1 LGHDT, CDR2 YNNKEL (reference sequence). Written as DNA, the CDR3 is TGTGCCAGCAGCCAGAGACAGGCTCTATTCGGAAACACCATATATTTT. This gives the protein CASSQRQALFGNTIYF.

This clone appeared a few times. V usage is TRBV6-1 and J usage is TRBJ1-5; no reliable D call. The V gene lost 4 bases and the J gene lost 2 bases, with 15 bases spanning the gap. Germline V lookup: CDR1 MNHNS, CDR2 SASEGT. There are 16 residues in the CDR3. DNA for the CDR3: TGTGCCAGCAGTGTAGTGGAGGGATCTGGCAATCAGCCCCAGCATTTT. Its translation: CASSVVEGSGNQPQHF.

V gene TRBV9 combines with J gene TRBJ1-1, with a tentative D call TRBD1 (5 bases). V was shortened by 0 bases and J by 5 bases, with 14 bases between the two germline ends. Germline CDR1 is SGDLS and CDR2 is YYNGEE. This CDR3 contains 15 residues. The CDR3 region is CASSVEGRVGTEAFF. Here the CDR3 DNA reads TGTGCCAGCAGCGTAGAAGGCAGGGTGGGGACTGAAGCTTTCTTT. Full variable domain (missing parts from reference TRBV9 and TRBJ1-1): DSGVTQTPKHLITATGQRVTLRCSPRSGDLSVYWYQQSLDQGLQFLIQYYNGEERAKGNILERFSAQQFPDLHSELNLSSLELGDSALYFCASSVEGRVGTEAFFGQGTRLTVV.

This sequence joins TRBV7-9 and TRBJ1-6, with 7 bases fitting TRBD1. Germline values: CDR1 SEHNR, CDR2 FQNEAQ (reference sequence). There are 18 residues in the CDR3. V trimming: 4 bases; J trimming: 0 bases; junction bases outside the gene matches: 9. CDR3 nucleotide sequence: TGTGCCAGCAGCTCTGGACAGGATATCAGCTCCTATAATTCACCCCTCCACTTT. Translation: CASSSGQDISSYNSPLHF.

The chain combines TRBV30 with TRBJ2-1; 9 positions match TRBD2. J gave up 0 bases and V 3 bases, and 0 bases lay outside the gene matches. In germline, CDR1 is GTSNPN, CDR2 SVGIG (reference sequence). This CDR3 contains 14 residues. CDR3 coding DNA: TGTGCCTGGAGAGCGGGGGGCTCCTACAATGAGCAGTTCTTC. Translated, it gives CAWRAGGSYNEQFF.

The genes are TRBV30 and TRBJ1-5; possible D gene TRBD1, 5 bases. Germline V CDR1 and CDR2: GTSNPN, SVGIG (reference sequence). The CDR3 extends over 13 amino acids. V lost 2 bases, J lost 5 bases, and 10 bases lay in between. The CDR3 nucleotides are TGTGCCTGGAGTAGGGGCCACGATCAGCCCCAGCATTTT. Its protein product is CAWSRGHDQPQHF.

The genes are TRBV11-2 and TRBJ1-2; no reliable D call. V lost 5 bases to trimming and J lost 5 bases, with 12 bases between them. Germline CDR1 and CDR2: SGHAT and FQNNGV. The length of the CDR3 is 13 residues. The DNA for the CDR3 is TGTGCCAGCAGCGCAACGACGGGGTATGGCTACACCTTC. It specifies CASSATTGYGYTF. The full variable domain, in which reference TRBV11-2 and TRBJ1-2 provide the parts outside the CDR3, is EAGVAQSPRYKIIEKRQSVAFWCNPISGHATLYWYQQILGQGPKLLIQFQNNGVVDDSQLPKDRFSAERLKGVDSTLKIQPAKLEDSAVYLCASSATTGYGYTFGSGTRLTVV.

CDR3 sequence: CASSLEGGSYSNQPQHF. The CDR3 coding sequence is TGTGCCAGCAGTTTGGAGGGGGGGTCCTATAGCAATCAGCCCCAGCATTTT. The chain combines TRBV28 with TRBJ1-5, with D possibly being TRBD1 (6 bases). This CDR3 contains 17 residues. V was cut by 3 bases and J by 0 bases, with 15 bases left in between. Germline CDR1 and CDR2: MDHEN and SYDVKM.

J is TRBJ1-4 and V is TRBV14; D is unclear. Trimming stripped 2 bases from V and 5 bases from J, with 12 bases between. Germline loops: CDR1 SGHDN, CDR2 FVKESK. This CDR3 has 15 amino acids. As DNA, the CDR3 is TGTGCCAGCAGCCAAAACCAGGAAACCAATGAAAAACTGTTTTTT. Protein: CASSQNQETNEKLFF.

The CDR3 is CASSEFLSGSGGYTF. CDR3 in DNA: TGTGCCAGCAGTGAGTTTCTATCCGGGTCCGGTGGCTACACCTTC. The chain recombines TRBV6-1 with TRBJ1-2; D call uncertain. This CDR3 contains 15 residues. Per the germline V gene, CDR1 is MNHNS and CDR2 is SASEGT. Trimming cost V 3 bases and J 7 bases, with 18 bases left between them.

The V call is TRBV2, the J call TRBJ2-2; the D gene is possibly TRBD2 (5 bases). Germline CDR1 SNHLY, CDR2 FYNNEI. The ends were cut back, 8 bases at V and 5 bases at J, with 12 bases in the middle. This CDR3 is 13 amino acids long. The CDR3 bases are TGTGCCAGCCAGCGGACCGCAACCGGGGAGCTGTTTTTT. This sequence encodes CASQRTATGELFF.

The V gene is TRBV28, the J gene TRBJ1-5; 8 nucleotides match TRBD1. Trimming removed 3 bases from V and 5 bases from J; junction bases left unmatched: 9. There are 16 residues in the CDR3. CDR1 is MDHEN, CDR2 SYDVKM, per germline. CDR3 DNA sequence: TGTGCCAGCAGTTTGGGCACGACAGGGGCGTATCAGCCCCAGCATTTT. Translation gives CASSLGTTGAYQPQHF.

The chain employs TRBV13 and TRBJ2-7; 7 bases line up with TRBD1. Unmatched junction bases numbered 5, after V lost 1 base and J lost 5 bases. CDR1 and CDR2 (germline): PRHDT, FYEKMQ (reference sequence). The CDR3 has 14 amino acids. CDR3 bases: TGTGCCAGCAGCTTAGACAGGGGCCCCAACGAGCAGTACTTC. Translated, it gives CASSLDRGPNEQYF.

This clone showed up just once. This rearrangement joins TRBV9 to TRBJ2-2; D remains unclear. V was cut by 3 bases and J by 6 bases, with 6 bases left in between. CDR3 size: 12 residues. Germline CDR1 and CDR2: SGDLS and YYNGEE. CDR3 sequence (DNA): TGTGCCAGCAGCGCCGTCGCCGGGGAGCTGTTTTTT. Translation gives CASSAVAGELFF.

This chain joins TRBV29-1 and TRBJ1-3; 7 nucleotides align to TRBD1. The CDR3 has 13 residues. CDR1 is SQVTM and CDR2 is ANQGSEA in the germline V gene. V lost 6 bases and J lost 0; bases outside the gene matches: 2. The CDR3 region has the DNA TGCAGCGTAAGGACAGGCTCTGGAAACACCATATATTTT. Protein product: CSVRTGSGNTIYF.

The chain has TRBV7-6 and TRBJ2-3; 7 bases line up with TRBD2. Germline-derived CDR1 and CDR2 are SGHVS and FNYEAQ. Trimming removed 3 bases from V and 2 bases from J; junction bases left unmatched: 11. CDR3 length equals 17 residues. CDR3 sequence reads: CASSLSARSGLTDTQYF. The CDR3 DNA follows: TGTGCCAGCAGCTTGAGTGCCCGTAGCGGGCTCACAGATACGCAGTATTTT.

The gene calls are TRBV6-4 and TRBJ2-3, with 7 nucleotides matching TRBD1. V was pared by 6 bases and J by 4 bases, with 7 bases of the junction left unmatched. CDR3 size: 14 residues. CDR1 and CDR2 from the germline V gene are MRHNA and SNTAGT. CDR3 sequence: CASSPLGQADTQYF. The CDR3 nucleotides are TGTGCCAGCAGCCCTCTTGGACAGGCAGATACGCAGTATTTT.

The V and J genes are TRBV4-1 and TRBJ2-1; 7 bases fit TRBD2. The CDR3 has 18 amino acids. The germline V gene encodes CDR1 MGHRA and CDR2 YSYEKL. V shed 1 base and J 2 bases; nucleotides not matched to a gene: 11. The CDR3 is CASSQGQLGGFTYNEQFF. The CDR3 DNA is TGCGCCAGCAGCCAAGGCCAACTCGGGGGGTTCACCTACAATGAGCAGTTCTTC.

The chain couples TRBV16 to TRBJ1-3, with D unresolved. CDR1 KGHSY and CDR2 FQNENV come from the germline V gene. The CDR3 has 15 amino acids. The V gene lost 1 base and the J gene lost 3 bases, with 10 bases spanning the gap. The DNA of the CDR3 is TGTGCCAGCAGCCAATTAGCGACAATTGGAAACACCATATATTTT. Translating gives CASSQLATIGNTIYF. Looking up the rest from reference TRBV16 and TRBJ1-3 gives the full variable domain: GEEVAQTPKHLVRGEGQKAKLYCAPIKGHSYVFWYQQVLKNEFKFLISFQNENVFDETGMPKERFSAKCLPNSPCSLEIQATKLEDSAVYFCASSQLATIGNTIYFGEGSWLTVV.

V usage is TRBV4-1 and J usage is TRBJ1-5; the D is unclear. The germline V and J ends were trimmed by 6 bases and 5 bases, with 14 bases remaining between them. CDR1 MGHRA and CDR2 YSYEKL come from the germline V gene. The length of the CDR3 is 14 residues. CDR3 region: CASSAIGVDQPQHF. CDR3 in DNA: TGCGCCAGCAGTGCTATCGGAGTCGATCAGCCCCAGCATTTT.

CDR3 in amino acids: CASSSDRAPGADTQYF. The DNA of the CDR3 is TGTGCCAGCAGTTCAGACCGGGCCCCTGGGGCCGATACGCAGTATTTT. This sequence joins TRBV27 and TRBJ2-3, with D perhaps TRBD1 (5 bases). Trimming pared 4 bases from V and 6 bases from J, leaving 20 bases between. This CDR3 comprises 16 residues. Per the germline V gene, CDR1 is MNHEY and CDR2 is SMNVEV (reference sequence).

This sequence joins TRBV12-5 and TRBJ2-3, with a tentative D call TRBD2 (6 bases). The ends were cut back, 5 bases at V and 6 bases at J, with 15 bases in the middle. Per the germline V gene, CDR1 is LGHNT and CDR2 is FRNRAP. This CDR3 has 14 residues. This chain's CDR3 is CASGRGNLLDTQYF. The CDR3 DNA is TGTGCTAGTGGTCGCGGGAACCTCTTGGATACGCAGTATTTT.

The chain uses TRBV7-8 and TRBJ2-1; 9 nucleotides match TRBD2. Unmatched junction bases numbered 2, after V lost 2 bases and J lost 15 bases. The germline gives CDR1 SGHVS, CDR2 FQNEAQ. CDR3 length equals 11 residues. CDR3 residues: CASSLSGRWFF. CDR3 nucleotides: TGTGCCAGCAGCTTAAGCGGGAGGTGGTTCTTC.

The V call is TRBV3-1 (or the pseudogene TRBV3-2), the J call TRBJ2-7, with TRBD1 identical over 10 bases. Trimming cost V 7 bases and J 6 bases; bases outside gene matches: 9. The germline CDR1 and CDR2 sequences are LGHDT and YNNKEL (reference sequence). This CDR3 has 14 residues. The CDR3 here is CASTIGTGDFEQYF. The CDR3 nucleotides are TGTGCCAGCACGATCGGGACAGGGGATTTCGAGCAGTACTTC.